A single sample is the source of the 7 T cell receptor beta chains below, sequenced in a study of Graves' ophthalmopathy and Graves' hyperthyroidism. The authors amplified TCR beta CDR3 regions, and they did so from RNA transcripts for repertoire sequencing. Scientists carried out first-round RT-PCR using HTBI primers and then a second-round multiplex PCR. TCRdb re-derived calls from the multiplex PCR reads in MiXCR, one entry per CDR3 protein. The sample carries over a million distinct CDR3 sequences, about 40% recorded once. Sample: peripheral blood or thyroid tissue (not recorded which). The origin of the receptors is an adult man with Graves' hyperthyroidism.

In this sample, this clonotype turned up many times. This chain uses TRBV7-2 with TRBJ2-2; maybe TRBD2 (6 bases). The CDR3 has 14 amino acids. The V end lost 6 bases, the J end lost 2 bases, and 10 bases lay between the germline ends. The germline gives CDR1 SGHTA, CDR2 FQGNSA. CDR3 protein: CASSPSVNTGELFF. As DNA, the CDR3 is TGTGCCAGCAGTCCTAGCGTAAACACCGGGGAGCTGTTTTTT. The complete variable domain, with remaining parts taken from reference TRBV7-2 and TRBJ2-2, reads GAGVSQSPSNKVTEKGKDVELRCDPISGHTALYWYRQSLGQGLEFLIYFQGNSAPDKSGLPSDRFSAERTGGSVSTLTIQRTQQEDSAVYLCASSPSVNTGELFFGEGSRLTVL.

This clonotype showed up many times. The chain links TRBV5-1 to TRBJ2-2; D perhaps matches TRBD1 (6 bases). The V and J ends lost 0 bases and 7 bases respectively, with 10 bases between them. Germline V gene sequence: CDR1 SGHRS, CDR2 YFSETQ. The CDR3 consists of 14 residues. CDR3 sequence (DNA): TGCGCCAGCAGCTTGGACAGGGAGAACGGGGAGCTGTTTTTT. It specifies CASSLDRENGELFF. Variable domain in full (rest from reference TRBV5-1 and TRBJ2-2): KAGVTQTPRYLIKTRGQQVTLSCSPISGHRSVSWYQQTPGQGLQFLFEYFSETQRNKGNFPGRFSGRQFSNSRSEMNVSTLELGDSALYLCASSLDRENGELFFGEGSRLTVL.

There are many counts of this clonotype. The CDR3 DNA is TGCAGTGCTAGAGACTTTGGGAGCCAAGAGACCCAGTACTTC. Protein sequence: CSARDFGSQETQYF. The V call is TRBV20-1, the J call TRBJ2-5; D is perhaps TRBD2 (5 bases). The CDR3 contains 14 residues. Germline V gene data show CDR1 as DFQATT and CDR2 as SNEGSKA (reference sequence). V was clipped by 0 bases and J by 1 base, with 9 bases between them.

This chain uses TRBV11-2 with TRBJ2-3; 13 bases are shared with TRBD2. J lost 4 bases, V lost 4 bases, and 5 bases had no gene match. CDR1 is SGHAT, CDR2 FQNNGV, per germline. CDR3 length equals 16 residues. The CDR3 bases are TGTGCCAGCAGCTCGGGACTAGCGGGGCTCGCAGATACGCAGTATTTT. Its translation: CASSSGLAGLADTQYF. Looking up the rest from reference TRBV11-2 and TRBJ2-3 gives the full variable domain: EAGVAQSPRYKIIEKRQSVAFWCNPISGHATLYWYQQILGQGPKLLIQFQNNGVVDDSQLPKDRFSAERLKGVDSTLKIQPAKLEDSAVYLCASSSGLAGLADTQYFGPGTRLTVL.

This clonotype was seen a handful of times. The chain joins TRBV5-1 to TRBJ2-5; a possible D gene is TRBD2 (5 bases). The V end was cut by 4 bases, the J end by 2 bases, with 15 bases between. The CDR3 length is 15 residues. The germline V gene has CDR1 SGHRS and CDR2 YFSETQ. The CDR3 DNA follows: TGCGCCAGCAGCGAGCCTGAGCGGTTACAAGAGACCCAGTACTTC. Translating gives CASSEPERLQETQYF.

Of note for this clonotype: A much larger clone lies a single base off, so this may be a read error. The V and J genes are TRBV12-3 or TRBV12-4 and TRBJ1-6, with 7 bases matching TRBD1. V lost 5 bases and J lost 11; bases outside the gene matches: 12. The CDR3 totals 15 residues. The CDR3 reads CASSPNRGAIPPLHF. The CDR3, as DNA: TGTGCCAGCAGTCCCAACAGGGGCGCCATTCCACCCCTCCACTTT.

This clonotype was seen a single time. V is TRBV10-3 and J is TRBJ1-2; no reliable D call. The V and J ends lost 6 bases and 2 bases respectively, with 22 bases between them. This CDR3 has 17 amino acids. Per the germline V gene, CDR1 is ENHRY and CDR2 is SYGVKD. CDR3 sequence reads: CAIRGALNSLLNYGYTF. CDR3 in DNA: TGTGCCATCAGGGGTGCTCTGAACAGTCTTTTAAACTATGGCTACACCTTC.